A selection of T cell receptor beta chains follows, all from one sample in a study of cytomegalovirus exposure and HLA in healthy donors. Some clones are missing from TCRdb's copy, which holds only in-frame ones; the method was immunoSEQ multiplex PCR. The sample shows 230,000 or so clones, about nine tenths of them seen only once. Material for sequencing was PBMCs. These receptors were obtained from a girl aged 2 to 9 in good health and CMV-seronegative. Both conserved end residues are part of each CDR3. Each record gives: D gene, J gene, V gene, clone size, CDR3 DNA, CDR3 protein. D genes are given only for firm matches. Clone size is not always given. Where it is, it says once, few, many or a class for expanded clones.

NA TRBJ2-1 TRBV11-2 NA TGTGCCAGCAGCGCGCCACTAGCCGATGAGCAGTTCTTC CASSAPLADEQFF
NA TRBJ1-6 TRBV6-5 NA TGTGCCAGCAGTTTTAGAGATAATTCACCCCTCCACTTT CASSFRDNSPLHF
NA TRBJ2-7 TRBV28 NA TGTGCCAGCAGCCCCCACAGCTTCTCCTACGAGCAGTACTTC CASSPHSFSYEQYF
TRBD1 TRBJ1-6 TRBV30 NA TGTGCCTGGAGGTTGAGGGGGCTAGGTAATTCACCCCTCCACTTT CAWRLRGLGNSPLHF
NA TRBJ2-3 TRBV5-4 NA TGTGCCAGCAGCTACCTATCTGGGGGAGGTGTTTCCCCCACAGATACGCAGTATTTT CASSYLSGGGVSPTDTQYF
TRBD2 TRBJ2-5 TRBV28 NA TGTGCCAGCACCGTAATACTAGCGGGGGGAGAGACCCAGTACTTC CASTVILAGGETQYF
NA TRBJ2-5 TRBV5-1 NA TGCGCCAGCAGCTTGCTCCCAGAAGAGACCCAGTACTTC CASSLLPEETQYF
NA TRBJ1-5 TRBV30 once TGTGCCTGGAGTGGGGGGCCCAATCAGCCCCAGCATTTT CAWSGGPNQPQHF
NA TRBJ2-3 TRBV21-1 once TGTGCCAGCAGCCGCTTCGGGTTTCACCTCTTCACAGATACGCAGTATTTT CASSRFGFHLFTDTQYF
NA TRBJ1-3 TRBV6-6 NA TGTGCCAGCAGTTACGGGCAGGGTATCTCTGGAAACACCATATATTTT CASSYGQGISGNTIYF
NA TRBJ2-5 TRBV5-1 NA TGCGCCAGCAGCCTCGAAGAGACCCAGTACTTC CASSLEETQYF
TRBD1 TRBJ1-4 TRBV30 NA TGTGCCTGGAGTTCGACAGGGCTTAATGAAAAACTGTTTTTT CAWSSTGLNEKLFF
NA TRBJ1-1 TRBV5-8 NA TGTGCCAGCAGCTCGCCGCAGGGGCCAAACACTGAAGCTTTCTTT CASSSPQGPNTEAFF
NA TRBJ2-2 TRBV30 NA TGTGCCTGGATTCGACAGGCGTACACCGGGGAGCTGTTTTTT CAWIRQAYTGELFF
NA TRBJ1-5 TRBV6-1 NA TGTGCCAGCACCGGGGTATGGAGCAATCAGCCCCAGCATTTT CASTGVWSNQPQHF
TRBD1 TRBJ1-2 TRBV6-5 few TGTGCCAGCAGTTACTATCCGAGACAGGGGTTAGATGGCTACACCTTC CASSYYPRQGLDGYTF
NA TRBJ1-1 TRBV5-1 NA TGCGCCAGCAGCTATTCCGGGACATCGAACACTGAAGCTTTCTTT CASSYSGTSNTEAFF
NA TRBJ2-6 TRBV12-5 once TGTGCTAGTGGTTCAACCAGGGGGAGGATCCCCGCCAGCTCTGGGGCCAACGTCCTGACTTTC CASGSTRGRIPASSGANVLTF
NA TRBJ1-1 TRBV29-1 NA TGCAGCGCCGGGGGGGGTCGAGGGACTGAAGCTTTCTTT CSAGGGRGTEAFF
TRBD2 TRBJ2-3 TRBV4-1 NA TGCGCCAGCAGCCAAGATGCGACTAGCGGGAGTAGCACAGATACGCAGTATTTT CASSQDATSGSSTDTQYF
TRBD1 TRBJ2-1 TRBV6-4 NA TGTGCCAGCAGTTTTAAACAGGGGGCCTATGAGCAGTTCTTC CASSFKQGAYEQFF
NA TRBJ2-7 TRBV5-1 NA TGCGCCAGCAGCGGGAGGGGGGACGAGCAGTACTTC CASSGRGDEQYF
NA TRBJ2-5 TRBV5-1 NA TGCGCCAGCAGCTTGGAGGGACTGCAGCATCTAGGCCAGTACTTC CASSLEGLQHLGQYF
TRBD1 TRBJ2-3 TRBV7-9 NA TGTGCCAGCAGCTTAATGGGACAGGGGAGGGGTTTT CASSLMGQGRGF
NA TRBJ2-7 TRBV7-9 once TGTGCCAGCAGCCACTCGCCCGGGGAGCAGTACTTC CASSHSPGEQYF
TRBD1 TRBJ2-1 TRBV4-1 NA TGCGCCAGCAGCCGGCCGGATTGGGGACAGGGGTCGAATGAGCAGTTCTTC CASSRPDWGQGSNEQFF
NA TRBJ1-1 TRBV6-1 NA TGTGCCAGCACCCGAACAGGCAGGGCGGGAACTGAAGCTTTCTTT CASTRTGRAGTEAFF
TRBD1 TRBJ1-1 TRBV7-6 NA TGTGCCAGCAGCCTGACAGGGATGAACACTGAAGCTTTCTTT CASSLTGMNTEAFF
TRBD2 TRBJ2-1 TRBV11-2 once TGTGCCAGCAGCACCACTAGCGGGGGGGGTGAGCAGTTCTTC CASSTTSGGGEQFF
TRBD1 TRBJ1-2 TRBV27 NA TGTGCCAGTAGGGACAGGGTGAACTATGGCTACACCTTC CASRDRVNYGYTF
NA TRBJ2-7 TRBV19 NA TGTGCCAGTAGTATGGACAGCTTCTACGAGCAGTACTTC CASSMDSFYEQYF
NA TRBJ2-3 TRBV5-1 few TGCGCCAGCAGCTGGGGGGCGGGACAGCCCACAGATACGCAGTATTTT CASSWGAGQPTDTQYF